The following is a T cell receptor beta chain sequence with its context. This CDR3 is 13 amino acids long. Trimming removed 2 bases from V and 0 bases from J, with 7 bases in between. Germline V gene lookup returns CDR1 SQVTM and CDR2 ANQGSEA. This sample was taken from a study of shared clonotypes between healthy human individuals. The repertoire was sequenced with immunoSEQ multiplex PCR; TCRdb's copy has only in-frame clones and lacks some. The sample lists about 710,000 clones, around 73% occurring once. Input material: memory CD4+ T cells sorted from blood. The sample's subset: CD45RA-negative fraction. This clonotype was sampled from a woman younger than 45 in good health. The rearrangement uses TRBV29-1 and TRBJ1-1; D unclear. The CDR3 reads CSVEQRVNTEAFF. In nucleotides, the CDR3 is TGCAGCGTTGAACAACGGGTGAACACTGAAGCTTTCTTT.